These 20 T cell receptor beta chains share one sample of origin, sequenced in a study of T cells in tumors after PD-1 blockade. The assay was immunoSEQ multiplex PCR, and TCRdb's table has in-frame clones only and misses some. The table includes 1,500 to 2,000 clones, approximately 70% detected once. The starting material was tumor tissue, obtained before anti-PD-1 treatment. The receptor source for this set is a human donor with basal cell carcinoma.

The chain is built from TRBV6-5 and TRBJ2-3, with 10 positions matching TRBD1. This CDR3 contains 14 residues. V was pared by 10 bases and J by 2 bases, with 6 bases of the junction left unmatched. Germline-derived CDR1 and CDR2 are MNHEY and SVGAGI. The CDR3 sequence is CAIRDRGNTDTQYF. The CDR3 DNA follows: TGTGCCATCAGGGACAGGGGAAACACAGATACGCAGTATTTT.

This clone appeared a single time. The chain combines TRBV5-4 with TRBJ1-2; TRBD1 matches at 8 bases. J was trimmed by 8 bases and V by 0 bases; bases with no gene match: 6. Germline values: CDR1 SGHNT, CDR2 YYREEE (reference sequence). CDR3 length: 14 residues. CDR3 nucleotides: TGTGCCAGCAGCTTGGGGAGGGACAGGTTGGGCTACACCTTC. It translates to CASSLGRDRLGYTF.

This sequence joins TRBV4-2 and TRBJ1-5; TRBD1 might be the D (5 bases). The CDR3 runs 15 residues. V gave up 1 base and J gave up 4 bases, with 11 bases separating them. From germline, CDR1 is LGHNA and CDR2 YNFKEQ. CDR3 in DNA: TGTGCCAGCAGCCAAGTTTTAGGGGTAAATCAGCCCCAGCATTTT. It codes for CASSQVLGVNQPQHF.

This clone appeared a few times. This sequence joins TRBV5-1 and TRBJ2-7; D not certain. The CDR3 is 18 residues long. Trimming took off 0 bases at V and 3 bases at J, with 22 bases between the two ends. Germline V gives CDR1 SGHRS, CDR2 YFSETQ. For the CDR3, the DNA is TGCGCCAGCAGCTTGGCAACGACACTGGGTACGGTCAGCTACGAGCAGTACTTC. It yields the protein CASSLATTLGTVSYEQYF.

This chain joins TRBV7-9 and TRBJ2-7; D perhaps matches TRBD1 (5 bases). The germline V gene encodes CDR1 SEHNR and CDR2 FQNEAQ (reference sequence). Deletions cut 6 bases from V and 5 bases from J, with 20 bases between. This CDR3 spans 15 amino acids. The CDR3 DNA reads TGTGCCAGCAGTATTGGTAGGGGCAAAAGCCACGAGCAGTACTTC. Amino acids: CASSIGRGKSHEQYF.

This clone is classed as large (0.1 to 1%). The chain is built from TRBV14 and TRBJ1-6; 7 bases match TRBD1. Per germline, CDR1 SGHDN and CDR2 FVKESK. The CDR3 consists of 13 residues. V dropped 4 bases and J dropped 8; count of bases not matched to a gene: 2. The CDR3 sequence is CASSRQGDSPLHF. CDR3 coding DNA: TGTGCCAGCAGCCGACAGGGAGATTCACCCCTCCACTTT.

The chain carries TRBV29-1 and TRBJ2-3; 7 bases line up with TRBD2. This CDR3 has 13 residues. V lost 4 bases to trimming and J lost 4 bases; unmatched junction nucleotides: 5. The germline gives CDR1 SQVTM, CDR2 ANQGSEA. CDR3 DNA sequence: TGCAGCGTTGTGCGAGGGAGGGCAGATACGCAGTATTTT. This translates into CSVVRGRADTQYF.

The chain combines TRBV5-1 with TRBJ2-7; 11 bases are a match to TRBD1. Unmatched junction bases numbered 4, after V lost 3 bases and J lost 5 bases. The CDR3 loop spans 14 amino acids. From germline, CDR1 is SGHRS and CDR2 YFSETQ. CDR3 DNA sequence: TGCGCCAGCAGCTACGGACAGGGGGCGAACGAGCAGTACTTC. Its protein product is CASSYGQGANEQYF.

This clone came up a few times. The V gene is TRBV6-5, the J gene TRBJ2-5; D call uncertain. V was cut by 2 bases and J by 2 bases, with 6 bases left in between. CDR1 and CDR2 from the germline V gene are MNHEY and SVGAGI. CDR3 length: 13 amino acids. The CDR3 is CASSYVQQETQYF. The CDR3 DNA sequence: TGTGCCAGCAGTTACGTTCAGCAAGAGACCCAGTACTTC.

This clone came up a few times. J is TRBJ1-5 and V is TRBV5-1; D gene unclear. This CDR3 has 14 amino acids. CDR1 is SGHRS and CDR2 is YFSETQ in the germline V gene. V was trimmed by 0 bases and J by 0 bases, leaving 4 bases between them. CDR3 loop: CASSLGVSNQPQHF. The CDR3, as DNA: TGCGCCAGCAGCTTGGGGGTTAGCAATCAGCCCCAGCATTTT.

The chain recombines TRBV9 with TRBJ1-3; no clear D gene. V dropped 0 bases and J dropped 3 bases, with 7 bases sitting between them. Per the germline V gene, CDR1 is SGDLS and CDR2 is YYNGEE. This CDR3 spans 14 amino acids. The CDR3 loop reads CASSVDISGNTIYF. The CDR3 DNA reads TGTGCCAGCAGCGTAGATATAAGTGGAAACACCATATATTTT.

This clone was seen only a few times. The rearrangement links TRBV11-2 to TRBJ2-5, with D possibly matching TRBD2 (7 bases). CDR3 size: 19 residues. The V gene lost 3 bases and the J gene lost 4 bases, with 27 bases spanning the gap. Germline CDR1 and CDR2: SGHAT and FQNNGV. CDR3 sequence (DNA): TGTGCCAGCAGCTTCGGACTCACGGGCGGGGGCACTGGACCAGAGACCCAGTACTTC. It translates to CASSFGLTGGGTGPETQYF.

The genes are TRBV3-1 (or the pseudogene TRBV3-2) and TRBJ2-7; 8 bases fit TRBD2. Germline V gene lookup returns CDR1 LGHDT and CDR2 YNNKEL (reference sequence). V shed 4 bases, J shed 4 bases, and the junction held 6 bases outside the gene matches. This CDR3 is built from 14 residues. CDR3 nucleotides: TGTGCCAGCAGCCCTAACCCGGGAGGGTACGAGCAGTACTTC. This codes for CASSPNPGGYEQYF.

The J gene is TRBJ1-2, the V gene TRBV5-6, with 11 bases that match TRBD1. The CDR3 extends over 13 amino acids. From germline, CDR1 is SGHDT and CDR2 YYEEEE. The V gene end was trimmed by 4 bases and the J gene end by 7 bases; junction bases not matched to a gene: 3. Here the CDR3 DNA reads TGTGCCAGCAGCGCGGGACAGGGGGTTGGCTACACCTTC. Its translation is CASSAGQGVGYTF.

This clone was detected only once. The genes are TRBV29-1 and TRBJ2-1; 7 positions match TRBD2. The CDR3 is 14 amino acids. The junction had 6 bases not matched to a gene; V was cut back by 5 bases and J by 2 bases. The germline V gene has CDR1 SQVTM and CDR2 ANQGSEA. CDR3: CSVTYGLAYNEQFF. CDR3 DNA: TGCAGCGTTACCTATGGACTAGCCTACAATGAGCAGTTCTTC.

The chain links TRBV7-8 to TRBJ2-3, with 9 bases identical to TRBD1. The junction had 9 bases not matched to a gene; V was cut back by 5 bases and J by 6 bases. Germline V gene data show CDR1 as SGHVS and CDR2 as FQNEAQ. CDR3 length: 15 amino acids. Here the CDR3 reads CASSPRTGDQDTQYF. The CDR3 DNA follows: TGTGCCAGCAGCCCTCGGACAGGGGACCAGGATACGCAGTATTTT.

The rearrangement uses TRBV5-1 and TRBJ2-3, with TRBD2 matching over 7 bases. V shed 0 bases, J shed 2 bases, and the junction held 0 bases outside the gene matches. Germline V gene data show CDR1 as SGHRS and CDR2 as YFSETQ. This CDR3 is built from 14 residues. The CDR3 is CASSLGDYTDTQYF. The DNA for the CDR3 is TGCGCCAGCAGCTTGGGGGACTACACAGATACGCAGTATTTT.

The chain recombines TRBV19 with TRBJ2-7; TRBD1 or TRBD2 may be the D gene (5 bases each). The CDR3 covers 16 residues. V was shortened by 1 base and J by 2 bases, with 15 bases between the two germline ends. Germline V lookup: CDR1 LNHDA, CDR2 SQIVND (reference sequence). CDR3 protein: CASSIGWGRIAYEQYF. Written as DNA, the CDR3 is TGTGCCAGTAGTATAGGATGGGGACGGATAGCCTACGAGCAGTACTTC.

This clone was recorded once. The V and J genes are TRBV2 and TRBJ2-5; D is possibly TRBD1 (6 bases). The CDR3 length is 12 residues. CDR1 is SNHLY and CDR2 is FYNNEI in the germline V gene. V was shortened by 6 bases and J by 4 bases, with 9 bases between the two germline ends. In DNA, the CDR3 is TGTGCCAGCAGCTACAGGGTAGAGACCCAGTACTTC. Translated, it gives CASSYRVETQYF.

The rearrangement joins TRBV7-8 to TRBJ2-5; 7 bases align to TRBD1. Germline V gene lookup returns CDR1 SGHVS and CDR2 FQNEAQ. V lost 5 bases and J lost 0; bases outside the gene matches: 6. This CDR3 region has 15 residues. CDR3: CASSETTGYQETQYF. For the CDR3, the DNA is TGTGCCAGCAGCGAAACGACAGGGTACCAAGAGACCCAGTACTTC.